Listed below are T cell receptor beta chains from one sample, sequenced in a study of T cell changes during pregnancy in multiple sclerosis. Clones were sequenced by immunoSEQ multiplex PCR, and TCRdb holds only the in-frame ones, with some missing. The table records 40,000 or so clones, more than 90% of them present only once. Material: CD8+ T cells from peripheral blood mononuclear cells, obtained after pregnancy. These TCRs come from a female donor with multiple sclerosis, enrolled in a pregnancy study. Both conserved end residues are part of each CDR3. D genes are given only for firm matches. Some rows have no size entry. The others give once, few or many, or a class for an expanded clone.

V	D	size	J	DNA	CDR3
TRBV7-6	-	-	TRBJ2-7	TGTGCCAGCAGCTTAGCGCGGGGCGGTGGCAACGAGCAGTACTTC	CASSLARGGGNEQYF
TRBV4-1	TRBD2	-	TRBJ2-1	TGCGCCAGCAGCCGACTAGCGGGAGTTGAGCAGTTCTTC	CASSRLAGVEQFF
TRBV5-6	-	-	TRBJ1-2	TGTGCCAGCAGCCGACCAGACAGCCTCTATGGCTACACCTTC	CASSRPDSLYGYTF
TRBV6-1	TRBD1	-	TRBJ2-2	TGTGCCAGCACTCAGGGGGAAGCCGGGGAGCTGTTTTTT	CASTQGEAGELFF
TRBV4-1	TRBD1	-	TRBJ1-4	TGCGCCAGCAGCCCGGGGGACAGGGGGCTCGCAACTAATGAAAAACTGTTTTTT	CASSPGDRGLATNEKLFF
TRBV27	TRBD2	once	TRBJ2-1	TGTGCCAGCACGACCACCGGGACTAGCCATAGGGGGGATGAGCAGTTCTTC	CASTTTGTSHRGDEQFF
TRBV9	-	-	TRBJ1-1	TGTGCCAGCAGCACCTCTTGGGGCGGAGACACTGAAGCTTTCTTT	CASSTSWGGDTEAFF
TRBV7-8	-	-	TRBJ1-3	TGTGCCAGCAGCCTTCCACAGGGACCTGATTTAGTCGACACCATATATTTT	CASSLPQGPDLVDTIYF
TRBV6-8	TRBD2	-	TRBJ2-1	TGTGCCAGCAGCTCCTATAGCGGGGGGGCTCAGTTCTTC	CASSSYSGGAQFF
TRBV7-3	TRBD2	-	TRBJ2-1	TGTGCCAGCAGCTTAAACGGGAGGGGGGGTGAGCAGTTCTTC	CASSLNGRGGEQFF
TRBV7-9	-	-	TRBJ2-1	TGTGCCAGCAGCTTAGTCGGGATACATGAGCAGTTCTTC	CASSLVGIHEQFF
TRBV27	-	few	TRBJ1-1	TGTGCCAGCACCGGAGGTCCGGACACTGAAGCTTTCTTT	CASTGGPDTEAFF
TRBV19	-	-	TRBJ2-7	TGTGCCAGTAGTCGTTTCTGGGTGGGCCACCGCGCCCTGGGCGACGAGCAGTACTTC	CASSRFWVGHRALGDEQYF
TRBV4-1	-	-	TRBJ1-1	TGCGCCAGCAGCCAAGGGGGCTACATGAACACTGAAGCTTTCTTT	CASSQGGYMNTEAFF
TRBV6-1	-	-	TRBJ1-3	TGTGCCAGCAGTGAATCGGCGACAGGTGGAAACACCATATATTTT	CASSESATGGNTIYF
TRBV7-9	-	-	TRBJ1-5	TGTGCCAGCAGCTCGGGTGGCAGGGAACGTCAGCCCCAGCATTTT	CASSSGGRERQPQHF
TRBV19	-	-	TRBJ1-1	TGTGCCAGTACGGGGGTCGTGAACACTGAAGCTTTCTTT	CASTGVVNTEAFF
TRBV5-1	-	-	TRBJ2-5	TGCGCCAGCAGCTTGAGTGCAGACCAAGAGACCCAGTACTTC	CASSLSADQETQYF
TRBV9	TRBD1	-	TRBJ1-4	TGTGCCAGCAGCCCGACGGACAGGCTGGATGAAAAACTGTTTTTT	CASSPTDRLDEKLFF
TRBV5-6	-	-	TRBJ1-1	TGTGCCAGCAGCTCGTTGGGGGGGGTGGGCACTGAAGCTTTCTTT	CASSSLGGVGTEAFF